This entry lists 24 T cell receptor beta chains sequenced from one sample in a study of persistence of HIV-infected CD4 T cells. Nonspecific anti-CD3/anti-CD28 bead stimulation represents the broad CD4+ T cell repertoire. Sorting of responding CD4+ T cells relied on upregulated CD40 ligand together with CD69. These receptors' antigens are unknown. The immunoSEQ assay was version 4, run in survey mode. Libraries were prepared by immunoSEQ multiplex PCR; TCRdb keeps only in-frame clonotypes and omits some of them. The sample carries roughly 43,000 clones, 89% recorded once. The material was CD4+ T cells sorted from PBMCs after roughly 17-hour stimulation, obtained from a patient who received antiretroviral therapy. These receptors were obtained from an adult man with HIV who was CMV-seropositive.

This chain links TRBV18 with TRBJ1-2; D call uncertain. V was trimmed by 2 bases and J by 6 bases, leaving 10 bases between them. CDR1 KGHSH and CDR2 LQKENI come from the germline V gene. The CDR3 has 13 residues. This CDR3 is CASSPEGRNGYTF. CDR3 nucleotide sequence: TGTGCCAGCTCACCAGAGGGCAGAAATGGCTACACCTTC.

The CDR3, as DNA: TGTGCCAGCAGCCAGCACAGGGGCAACTATAATTCACCCCTCCACTTT. Translated: CASSQHRGNYNSPLHF. The chain links TRBV3-1 (or the pseudogene TRBV3-2) to TRBJ1-6, with 7 bases aligning to TRBD1. V was pared by 3 bases and J by 3 bases, with 5 bases of the junction left unmatched. Germline CDR1 and CDR2: LGHDT and YNNKEL (reference sequence). This CDR3 region has 16 residues.

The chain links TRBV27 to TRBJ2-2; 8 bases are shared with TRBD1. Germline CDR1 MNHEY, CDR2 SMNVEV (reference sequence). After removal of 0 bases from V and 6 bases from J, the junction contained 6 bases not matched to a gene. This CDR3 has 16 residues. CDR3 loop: CASSLSTDRVPGELFF. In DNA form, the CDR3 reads TGTGCCAGCAGTTTATCGACGGACAGGGTGCCCGGGGAGCTGTTTTTT.

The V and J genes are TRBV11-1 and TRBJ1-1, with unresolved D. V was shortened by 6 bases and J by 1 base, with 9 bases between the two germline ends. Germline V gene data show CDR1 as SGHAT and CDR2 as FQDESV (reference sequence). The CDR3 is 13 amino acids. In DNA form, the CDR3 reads TGTGCCAGCAGTGGTAACAGGAACACTGAAGCTTTCTTT. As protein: CASSGNRNTEAFF.

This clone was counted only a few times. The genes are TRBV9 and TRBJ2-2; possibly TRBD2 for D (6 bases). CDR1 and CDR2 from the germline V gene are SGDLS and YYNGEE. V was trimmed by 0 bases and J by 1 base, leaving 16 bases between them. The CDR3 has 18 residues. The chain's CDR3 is CASSVGGLPGQNTGELFF. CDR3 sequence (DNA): TGTGCCAGCAGCGTAGGGGGACTCCCCGGACAGAACACCGGGGAGCTGTTTTTT. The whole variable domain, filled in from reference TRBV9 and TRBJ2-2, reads DSGVTQTPKHLITATGQRVTLRCSPRSGDLSVYWYQQSLDQGLQFLIQYYNGEERAKGNILERFSAQQFPDLHSELNLSSLELGDSALYFCASSVGGLPGQNTGELFFGEGSRLTVL.

The CDR3 here is CASSLAGQGGYGYTF. For the CDR3, the DNA is TGTGCCAGCAGCTTGGCGGGACAGGGAGGATATGGCTACACCTTC. The V gene is TRBV5-4, the J gene TRBJ1-2; 9 nucleotides agree with TRBD1. CDR3 size: 15 residues. The germline V gene encodes CDR1 SGHNT and CDR2 YYREEE (reference sequence). V lost 0 bases, J lost 5 bases, and 5 bases stayed unmatched.

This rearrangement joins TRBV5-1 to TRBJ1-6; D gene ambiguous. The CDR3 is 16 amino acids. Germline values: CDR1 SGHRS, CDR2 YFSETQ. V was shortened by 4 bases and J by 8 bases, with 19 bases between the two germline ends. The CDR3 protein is CASSTNVGGSDSPLHF. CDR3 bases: TGCGCCAGCAGCACGAACGTGGGAGGCTCTGATTCACCCCTCCACTTT.

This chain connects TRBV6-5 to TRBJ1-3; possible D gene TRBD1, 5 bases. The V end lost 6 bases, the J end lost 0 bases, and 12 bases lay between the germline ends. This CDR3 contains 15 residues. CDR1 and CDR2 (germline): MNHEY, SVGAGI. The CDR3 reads CASRGRGVSGNTIYF. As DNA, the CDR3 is TGTGCCAGCAGGGGACGGGGAGTCTCTGGAAACACCATATATTTT.

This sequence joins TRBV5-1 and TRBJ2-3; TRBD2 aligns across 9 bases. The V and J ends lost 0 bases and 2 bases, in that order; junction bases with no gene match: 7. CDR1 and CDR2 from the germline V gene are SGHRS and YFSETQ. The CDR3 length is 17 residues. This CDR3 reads CASSLEVAGAFTDTQYF. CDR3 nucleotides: TGCGCCAGCAGCTTGGAGGTAGCGGGGGCCTTCACAGATACGCAGTATTTT.

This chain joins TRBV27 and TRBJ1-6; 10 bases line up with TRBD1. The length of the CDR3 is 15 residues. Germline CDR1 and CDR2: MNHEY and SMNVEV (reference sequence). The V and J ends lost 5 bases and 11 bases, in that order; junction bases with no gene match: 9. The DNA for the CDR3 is TGTGCCAGCAGTACCCCGGACAGGGGGTCGACACCCCTCCACTTT. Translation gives CASSTPDRGSTPLHF.

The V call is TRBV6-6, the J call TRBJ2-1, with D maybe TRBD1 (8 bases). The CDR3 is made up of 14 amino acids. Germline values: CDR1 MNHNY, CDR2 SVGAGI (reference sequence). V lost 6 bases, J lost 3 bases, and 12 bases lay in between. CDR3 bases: TGTGCCAGCAGCACAGGGGGGGACTACAATGAGCAGTTCTTC. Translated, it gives CASSTGGDYNEQFF.

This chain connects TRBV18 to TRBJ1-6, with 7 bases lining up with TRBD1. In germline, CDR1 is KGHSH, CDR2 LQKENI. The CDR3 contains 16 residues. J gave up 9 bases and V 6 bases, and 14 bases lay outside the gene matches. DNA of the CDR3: TGTGCCAGCTCTATAGACAGGGCGATAACAGGTTCACCCCTCCACTTT. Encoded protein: CASSIDRAITGSPLHF.

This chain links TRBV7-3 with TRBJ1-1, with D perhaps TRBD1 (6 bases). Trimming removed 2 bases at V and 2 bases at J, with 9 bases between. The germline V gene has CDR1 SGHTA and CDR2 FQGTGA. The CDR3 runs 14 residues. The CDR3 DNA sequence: TGTGCCAGCAGCTTAGGGGGCCGAAACACTGAAGCTTTCTTT. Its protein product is CASSLGGRNTEAFF.

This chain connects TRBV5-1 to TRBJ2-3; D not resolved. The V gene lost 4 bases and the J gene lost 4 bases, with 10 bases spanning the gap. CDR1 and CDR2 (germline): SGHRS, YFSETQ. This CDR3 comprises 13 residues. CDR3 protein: CASSPVFPDTQYF. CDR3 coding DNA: TGCGCCAGCAGCCCCGTTTTTCCAGATACGCAGTATTTT.

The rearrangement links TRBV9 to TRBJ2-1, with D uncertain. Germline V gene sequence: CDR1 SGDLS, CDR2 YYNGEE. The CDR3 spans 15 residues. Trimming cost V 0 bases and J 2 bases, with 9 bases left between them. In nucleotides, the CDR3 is TGTGCCAGCAGCGTAGAGGGAAGGACCTACAATGAGCAGTTCTTC. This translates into CASSVEGRTYNEQFF.

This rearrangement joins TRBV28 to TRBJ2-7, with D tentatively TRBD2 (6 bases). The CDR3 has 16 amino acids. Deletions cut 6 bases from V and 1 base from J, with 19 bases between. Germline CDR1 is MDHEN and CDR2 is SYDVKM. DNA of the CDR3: TGTGCCAGCAGCTCCCCCGGGACTGCCCCTTCCTACGAGCAGTACTTC. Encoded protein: CASSSPGTAPSYEQYF.

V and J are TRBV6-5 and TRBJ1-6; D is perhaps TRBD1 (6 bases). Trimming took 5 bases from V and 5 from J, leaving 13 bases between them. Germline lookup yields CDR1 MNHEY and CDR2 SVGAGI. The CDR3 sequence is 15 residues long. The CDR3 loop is CASSRGGMDNSPLHF. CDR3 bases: TGTGCCAGCAGTCGAGGGGGAATGGATAATTCACCCCTCCACTTT.

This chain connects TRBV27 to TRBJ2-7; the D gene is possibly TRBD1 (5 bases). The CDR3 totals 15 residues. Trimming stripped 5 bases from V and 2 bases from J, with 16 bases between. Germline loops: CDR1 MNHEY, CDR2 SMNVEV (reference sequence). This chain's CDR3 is CASSPYDRLPYEQYF. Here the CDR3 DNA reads TGTGCCAGCAGTCCGTACGACAGACTCCCCTACGAGCAGTACTTC.

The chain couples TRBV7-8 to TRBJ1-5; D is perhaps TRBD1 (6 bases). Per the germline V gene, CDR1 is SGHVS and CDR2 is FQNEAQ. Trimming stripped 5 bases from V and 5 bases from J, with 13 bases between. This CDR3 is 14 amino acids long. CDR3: CASSQQGIDQPQHF. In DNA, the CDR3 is TGTGCCAGCAGCCAACAGGGTATAGATCAGCCCCAGCATTTT.

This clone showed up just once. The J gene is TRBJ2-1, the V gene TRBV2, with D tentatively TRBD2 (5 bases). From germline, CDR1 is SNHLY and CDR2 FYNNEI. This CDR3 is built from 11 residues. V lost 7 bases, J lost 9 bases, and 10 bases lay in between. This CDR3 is CASTAAGEQFF. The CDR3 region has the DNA TGTGCCAGCACCGCGGCGGGTGAGCAGTTCTTC.

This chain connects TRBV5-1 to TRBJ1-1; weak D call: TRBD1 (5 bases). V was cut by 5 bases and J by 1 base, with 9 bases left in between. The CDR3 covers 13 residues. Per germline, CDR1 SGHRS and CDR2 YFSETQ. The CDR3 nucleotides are TGCGCCAGCAGTTACGGACAGAACACTGAAGCTTTCTTT. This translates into CASSYGQNTEAFF.

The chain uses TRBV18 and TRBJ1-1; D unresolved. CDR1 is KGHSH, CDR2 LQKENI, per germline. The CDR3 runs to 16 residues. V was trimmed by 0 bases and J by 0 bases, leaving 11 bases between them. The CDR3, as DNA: TGTGCCAGCTCACCACCGGGGTCAGTTTTGAACACTGAAGCTTTCTTT. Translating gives CASSPPGSVLNTEAFF.

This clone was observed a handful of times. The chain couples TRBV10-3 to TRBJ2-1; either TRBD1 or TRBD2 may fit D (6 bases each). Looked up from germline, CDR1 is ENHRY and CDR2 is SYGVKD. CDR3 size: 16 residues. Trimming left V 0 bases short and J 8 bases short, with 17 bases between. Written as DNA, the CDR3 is TGTGCCATCAGTGAGTCGGGCAGGGGACTTACGGATGAGCAGTTCTTC. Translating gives CAISESGRGLTDEQFF.

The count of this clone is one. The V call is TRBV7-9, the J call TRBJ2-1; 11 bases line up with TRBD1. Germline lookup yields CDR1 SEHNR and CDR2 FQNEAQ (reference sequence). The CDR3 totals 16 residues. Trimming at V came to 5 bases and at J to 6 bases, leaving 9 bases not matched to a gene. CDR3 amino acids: CASSQPGQGVTNEQFF. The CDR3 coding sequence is TGTGCCAGCAGCCAGCCGGGACAGGGGGTAACCAATGAGCAGTTCTTC.